The present TCR beta chain was sequenced within a study of CD8 T cells in Susac syndrome. The germline gives CDR1 SNHLY, CDR2 FYNNEI. The length of the CDR3 is 14 residues. The V end was cut by 2 bases, the J end by 1 base, with 8 bases between. RNA was extracted with the RNeasy kit, and a quantity of roughly 0.45 to 1 ug was reverse transcribed using random hexamers. TCRdb itself ran the immunoSEQ multiplex PCR reads through MiXCR, one entry per CDR3 protein. The sample lists 150,000 to 200,000 distinct CDR3 sequences; over 90% were seen once. Specimen: CD4+ T cells from PBMCs. The chain employs TRBV2 and TRBJ2-5; D not resolved. The receptor's source is a human donor with Susac syndrome. The CDR3 sequence is CASSEWAIQETQYF. CDR3 DNA: TGTGCCAGCAGTGAATGGGCTATCCAAGAGACCCAGTACTTC. The full variable domain, rest sourced from reference TRBV2 and TRBJ2-5, is EPEVTQTPSHQVTQMGQEVILRCVPISNHLYFYWYRQILGQKVEFLVSFYNNEISEKSEIFDDQFSVERPDGSNFTLKIRSTKLEDSAMYFCASSEWAIQETQYFGPGTRLLVL.